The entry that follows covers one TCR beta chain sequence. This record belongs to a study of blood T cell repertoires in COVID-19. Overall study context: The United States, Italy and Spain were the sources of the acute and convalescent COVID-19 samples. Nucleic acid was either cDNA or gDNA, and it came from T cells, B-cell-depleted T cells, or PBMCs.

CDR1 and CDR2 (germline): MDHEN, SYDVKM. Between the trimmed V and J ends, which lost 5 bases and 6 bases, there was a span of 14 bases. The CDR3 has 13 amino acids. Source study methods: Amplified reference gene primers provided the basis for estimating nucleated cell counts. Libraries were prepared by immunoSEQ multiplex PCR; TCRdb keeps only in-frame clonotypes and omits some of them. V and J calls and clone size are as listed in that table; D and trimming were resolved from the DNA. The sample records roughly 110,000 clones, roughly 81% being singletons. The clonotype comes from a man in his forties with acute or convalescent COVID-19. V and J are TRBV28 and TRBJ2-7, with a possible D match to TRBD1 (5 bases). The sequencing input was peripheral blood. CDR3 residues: CASSQETVPEQYF. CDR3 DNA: TGTGCCAGCAGTCAGGAGACAGTTCCCGAGCAGTACTTC. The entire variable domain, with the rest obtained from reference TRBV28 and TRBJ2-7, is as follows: DVKVTQSSRYLVKRTGEKVFLECVQDMDHENMFWYRQDPGLGLRLIYFSYDVKMKEKGDIPEGYSVSREKKERFSLILESASTNQTSMYLCASSQETVPEQYFGPGTRLTVT.